This T cell receptor (beta chain) was sequenced for a study of T cells in Graves' hyperthyroidism and ophthalmopathy. The study's findings and limits: The model predicted ophthalmopathy a median 6.5 months before onset.

Graves' hyperthyroidism was deemed stable absent ophthalmopathy progression within 18 months. The PBMCs were sourced from fresh peripheral blood (about 10 ml). RNA transcripts were the template for amplifying TCR beta CDR3 regions. Primed by the HTBI set, a first-round RT-PCR was run on the TCR CDR3. One entry per CDR3 protein results from TCRdb running MiXCR on the multiplex PCR reads. Of some 210,000 distinct CDR3 sequences in the sample, about 15% were seen once. In regard to this clonotype: The target antigen is unknown.

The sequence was collected from a man aged 50 or older with Graves' hyperthyroidism. The sample comprised blood.

The CDR3 is CSARGQGGETQYF. The DNA of the CDR3 is TGCAGTGCTAGAGGACAGGGTGGGGAGACCCAGTACTTC. This chain uses TRBV20-1 with TRBJ2-5, with 7 bases that match TRBD1. V was pared by 1 base and J by 5 bases, with 4 bases of the junction left unmatched. The CDR3 runs to 13 residues. Germline V gene data show CDR1 as DFQATT and CDR2 as SNEGSKA (reference sequence).